This TCR beta chain was recovered during a study of beta chain features in type 1 diabetes. Since all of the isolated RNA was reverse transcribed, expressed TCRB transcripts were what got sequenced. Sequencing was performed with immunoSEQ multiplex PCR; in TCRdb, only in-frame clones are kept and a portion is missing. The sample holds more than 300,000 clones, 9.6% seen once. Study-level findings and limits: PCR might favor shorter templates, but any such skew would affect patients and controls equally. All four CD4+ subsets of Type 1 diabetes patients contained TCRB CDR3s that were moderately but significantly shorter. Overrepresentation of cells with high TCR expression could result from cDNA sequencing.

This clone was seen a handful of times. Its antigen is not identified. At the DNA level, this CDR3 is encoded by other sequences in the same sample as well. The clonotype originates from a man aged 30 to 45 with type 1 diabetes. Sequenced sample: central memory CD4+ T cells from blood.

The CDR3: CASSFGPNTEAFF. CDR3 nucleotide sequence: TGTGCCAGCAGCTTTGGTCCGAACACTGAAGCTTTCTTT. The chain combines TRBV7-9 with TRBJ1-1; D remains unclear. The CDR3 is made up of 13 amino acids. Germline CDR1 is SEHNR and CDR2 is FQNEAQ (reference sequence). Between the trimmed V and J ends, which lost 3 bases and 1 base, there was a span of 6 bases.